The entry below describes one T cell receptor beta chain. Germline V gives CDR1 SGHTA, CDR2 FQGNSA. The ends were cut back, 1 base at V and 0 bases at J, with 7 bases in the middle. CDR3 length: 14 residues. Profiling relied on immunoSEQ multiplex PCR, and the TCRdb table lists in-frame clones only, not all of them. Among about 180,000 clones listed, 70% to 90% were seen once. These data belong to a study of blood T cell repertoires in COVID-19. About the research overall: Samples representing acute and convalescent COVID-19 were sourced from the United States, Italy and Spain.

The V gene is TRBV7-2, the J gene TRBJ2-7; the D is unclear. The sequencing input was peripheral blood. The source of this sequence is a woman aged 25 to 39 with active or convalescent COVID-19. The CDR3 spells CASSLERTSYEQYF. CDR3 sequence (DNA): TGTGCCAGCAGCTTAGAGCGAACCTCCTACGAGCAGTACTTC.